The clone carrying this T cell receptor beta chain was seen ten or more times. Its specificity is not known. Amplified regions were TCR beta CDR3 sequences from RNA transcripts. First-round RT-PCR targeting the TCR CDR3 was performed with the HTBI primer set. TCRdb passed the multiplex PCR reads through MiXCR, listing each CDR3 protein once. The data contain about 210,000 distinct CDR3 sequences, 17% of them singletons. This sample is part of a study of T cells in Graves' hyperthyroidism and ophthalmopathy. Regarding the study as a whole: Most clonotypes that expanded in the thyroid above 0.001 also showed up in blood.

For the diagnoses, clinical symptoms, serum thyroxine and TRAb, thyroid ultrasound and orbital computed tomography were used. The length of the CDR3 is 16 residues. Trimming shortened V by 2 bases and J by 0 bases, and 13 bases separated the two germline ends. Looked up from germline, CDR1 is LGHDT and CDR2 is YNNKEL (reference sequence). This TCR derives from a man in his fifties with Graves' hyperthyroidism. The material sequenced was blood. The rearrangement uses TRBV3-1 and TRBJ1-1, with D maybe TRBD1 (6 bases). The CDR3 loop is CASSQLWGGMNTEAFF. CDR3 sequence (DNA): TGTGCCAGCAGCCAACTGTGGGGGGGCATGAACACTGAAGCTTTCTTT. Full variable domain (missing parts from reference TRBV3-1 and TRBJ1-1): DTAVSQTPKYLVTQMGNDKSIKCEQNLGHDTMYWYKQDSKKFLKIMFSYNNKELIINETVPNRFSPKSPDKAHLNLHINSLELGDSAVYFCASSQLWGGMNTEAFFGQGTRLTVV.